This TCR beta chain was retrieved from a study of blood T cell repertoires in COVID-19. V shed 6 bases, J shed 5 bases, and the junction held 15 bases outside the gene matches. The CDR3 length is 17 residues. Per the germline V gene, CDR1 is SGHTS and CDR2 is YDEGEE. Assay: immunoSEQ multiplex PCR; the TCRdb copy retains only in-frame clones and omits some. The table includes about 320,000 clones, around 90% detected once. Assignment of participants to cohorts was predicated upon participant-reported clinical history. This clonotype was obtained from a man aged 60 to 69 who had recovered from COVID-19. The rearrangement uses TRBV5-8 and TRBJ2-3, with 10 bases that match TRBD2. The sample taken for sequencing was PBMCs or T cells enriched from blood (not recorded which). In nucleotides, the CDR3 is TGTGCCAGCATTAGCCCTCTTCTAGCGGGAGTTAGAGATACGCAGTATTTT. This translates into CASISPLLAGVRDTQYF.